This TCR beta chain is from a study of CD4 T cells in relation to SARS-CoV-2 and coronaviruses (dated by TCRdb to the early 2020s). About the investigation overall: In the ViraFEST assay, PBMCs were cultured with antigen for 10 days, after which TCR beta CDR3s were sequenced to identify antigen-specific clonal expansions. The Adaptive Biotechnologies TCR-sequencing kit was used for samples from a few pre-COVID donors and for the naive versus memory experiments, whereas the other data were Illumina-based. For other donors in the study, expansion assays were sequenced with a different, Illumina-based TCR-beta assay. A median age of around 38 years, with a range of about 21 to 75 years, was recorded for the full convalescent cohort of about a dozen patients. At the level of individual TCR clonotypes, the study measured memory CD4+ T cell crossreactivity between SARS-CoV-2 spike protein and common cold coronavirus spike proteins. Among the 12 convalescent patients, 8 males and 4 females were included, and two of the subjects were Hispanic. Shared crossreactive spike epitopes were mapped to their HLA restriction using patient-derived lymphoblastoid cell lines. Beyond this particular receptor, the publication reports: Crossreactivity analysis was centred on spike protein, so crossreactivity against other viral proteins was not assessed. Crossreactive clones showed significantly weaker SARS-CoV-2-driven expansion than monoreactive clones, consistent with antigenic imprinting. The study was constrained by small numbers of patients and of tested TCRs. Naive versus memory sequencing indicated that memory recall responses, rather than primary responses primed during culture, are detected by the assay. In around three fifths of donors, memory CD4+ clonotypes turned up that crossrecognized SARS-CoV-2 and at least one common cold coronavirus spike. No donor contributed both pre-pandemic and post-infection samples, which limited tracing the source of pre-existing responses.

Survey-level immunoSEQ TCR-beta sequencing was performed on DNA from CEF-cultured naive and memory CD4+ T cells. The original pipeline was this. During preprocessing, nonproductive sequences were removed, as were CDR3s that did not start with C, did not end with F or W, or were shorter than 7 amino acids. The MANAFEST web app was used to call antigen-specific clonotypes on the basis of expansion compared with the reference and with other culture wells. A clone was considered positive if the clone showed significant expansion compared with the reference culture in 2 of 3 replicate wells at an FDR below 0.05. For a clone to be considered positive, significant expansion relative to all other tandem wells and an odds ratio above 5 were also required. Cultured and uncultured naive and memory CD4+ repertoires were searched for CDR3s previously identified as spike- and CEF-reactive. Pairwise Levenshtein distance, computed with the stringdist R package after three terminal residues were trimmed from each end, was used as the measure of CDR3 homology. Sourced from immuneACCESS, this table was stored by TCRdb with only in-frame sequences that have V and J called. A share of the clones is absent; for the studies checked, an unresolved V gene accounts for under half, and the remainder has no known explanation. The DNA gave D and trimming, while V, J and clone size come from that table. The sample has about 47,000 clones on record, almost 85% of them singletons. The ten largest clonotypes hold approximately 1.5% of the sample.

On this clone: There is no known antigen for this receptor. Nothing much larger sits one base from this clone, and base qualities are not available.

Including the terminal cysteine and phenylalanine, the CDR3 comprises 13 residues. Kept here is only the CDR3 DNA, which spans 39 bases and is read in frame from base 1. The V end loses 5 bases and the J end loses 2 bases, and a stretch of 9 bases separates them. CDR1 and CDR2 are read off the germline V gene as KGHSH and LQKENI. Naive and memory CD4+ T cells were separated from cryopreserved PBMCs through CD4 enrichment, which was followed by EasySep naive CD4+ T cell enrichment. For roughly 11 days, sorted naive or memory CD4+ T cells (about 10^5) were cultured at a 1:1 ratio with T cell-depleted PBMCs and CEF peptides. In general, triplicate replicate wells were used for every peptide culture condition. PBMCs were isolated from leukapheresis product or whole blood by Ficoll-Paque PLUS gradient centrifugation. The PBMCs went either fresh into the expansion assay or into cryopreservation at -140 degrees C. The QIAamp Micro DNA Kit was used to extract genomic DNA from the CD4+ T cells.

Recombination connected TRBV18 to TRBJ1-2; matching of 6 bases hints at TRBD1 as the D gene. The specimen was naive CD4+ T cells from PBMCs, cultured in vitro. The cell subset or site label on this specimen signifies: naive CD4+ T cells isolated by negative enrichment. This TCR was recovered from an adult with COVID-19. DNA sequence: TGTGCCAGCTCAGAGGACAGAAACTATGGCTACACCTTC. Its coded protein is CASSEDRNYGYTF.